The 9 T cell receptor beta chains reported below all come from one sample, sequenced in a study of blood T cell repertoires in COVID-19. Sequenced by immunoSEQ multiplex PCR; TCRdb stores in-frame clones only, minus some. The sample contains hundreds of thousands of clones, more than 85% of which appear only once. The specimen sequenced was PBMCs or T cells enriched from blood (not recorded which). The source is a woman aged 30 to 39 who had recovered from COVID-19.

This clone was picked up a small number of times. V and J are TRBV24-1 and TRBJ1-2; perhaps TRBD1 as D (5 bases). Trimming stripped 2 bases from V and 3 bases from J, with 12 bases between. From germline, CDR1 is KGHDR and CDR2 SFDVKD. This CDR3 contains 15 residues. CDR3 residues: CATSDSDIPDYGYTF. In nucleotides, the CDR3 is TGTGCCACCAGTGATTCGGACATTCCGGACTATGGCTACACCTTC.

V gene TRBV19 combines with J gene TRBJ2-2; 8 positions agree with TRBD1. Germline CDR1 and CDR2: LNHDA and SQIVND (reference sequence). The CDR3 length is 14 residues. The junction had 6 bases not matched to a gene; V was cut back by 6 bases and J by 6 bases. CDR3 coding DNA: TGTGCCAGTAGAACTCAGGGGGCCGCCGGGGAGCTGTTTTTT. Encoded protein: CASRTQGAAGELFF.

The J gene is TRBJ2-7, the V gene TRBV9; TRBD1 is a possible D gene (6 bases). V shed 9 bases and J shed 1 base, with 14 bases lying between them. This CDR3 region has 13 residues. The germline V gene encodes CDR1 SGDLS and CDR2 YYNGEE. As DNA, the CDR3 is TGTGCCAAAGTTGGGACACCATCCTACGAGCAGTACTTC. Its translation: CAKVGTPSYEQYF.

This chain connects TRBV27 to TRBJ1-2; 9 bases agree with TRBD1. The CDR3 totals 14 residues. V lost 5 bases to trimming and J lost 8 bases; unmatched junction nucleotides: 9. Germline V lookup: CDR1 MNHEY, CDR2 SMNVEV (reference sequence). The CDR3 nucleotides read TGTGCCAGCAGTGCCACAGGGGGCGCATACGGCTACACCTTC. This encodes CASSATGGAYGYTF.

The genes are TRBV14 and TRBJ1-1; 10 positions agree with TRBD1. V dropped 1 base and J dropped 6; count of bases not matched to a gene: 5. Germline V lookup: CDR1 SGHDN, CDR2 FVKESK. The length of the CDR3 is 15 residues. The CDR3 here is CASSQAADRGSEAFF. The CDR3 DNA follows: TGTGCCAGCAGCCAAGCCGCGGACAGGGGGTCTGAAGCTTTCTTT.

This chain connects TRBV15 to TRBJ2-7, with 9 positions matching TRBD1. The V segment lost 1 base and the J segment 4 bases; nucleotides outside the gene matches: 14. The CDR3 is 18 amino acids. The germline V gene has CDR1 LNHNV and CDR2 YYDKDF (reference sequence). CDR3 amino acids: CATSRVVGTGQGIYEQYF. The DNA of the CDR3 is TGTGCCACCAGCAGAGTCGTCGGGACGGGACAGGGAATTTACGAGCAGTACTTC.

This clone was seen more than once but under ten times. The genes are TRBV27 and TRBJ1-5; TRBD1 is a possible D gene (6 bases). This CDR3 contains 19 residues. V lost 5 bases and J lost 0, with 23 bases in between. Germline assignment: CDR1 MNHEY and CDR2 SMNVEV (reference sequence). CDR3 coding DNA: TGTGCCAGCAGTCCCCTAGGGGGGGGCGGACAATATAGCAATCAGCCCCAGCATTTT. Protein product: CASSPLGGGGQYSNQPQHF.

This sequence joins TRBV3-1 (or the pseudogene TRBV3-2) and TRBJ2-2; no clear D. V lost 1 base, J lost 1 base, and 4 bases lay in between. This CDR3 comprises 14 residues. Germline CDR1 reads LGHDT; CDR2 reads YNNKEL (reference sequence). The CDR3 nucleotides are TGTGCCAGCAGCCAAGCACAGAACACCGGGGAGCTGTTTTTT. Translated: CASSQAQNTGELFF.

The V and J genes are TRBV11-2 and TRBJ1-2; D is unclear. The CDR3 contains 15 residues. Germline CDR1 SGHAT, CDR2 FQNNGV. Trimming took off 3 bases at V and 1 base at J, with 12 bases between the two ends. The CDR3 protein is CASSLKNGLNYGYTF. CDR3 in DNA: TGTGCCAGCAGCTTGAAAAATGGACTTAACTATGGCTACACCTTC.